This entry describes one T cell receptor (beta chain). What it recognizes is unknown. An end of the junction differs from the germline gene, which may be a read error. Using immunoSEQ multiplex PCR, the repertoire was profiled, and TCRdb retains in-frame clones only, with some absent. This table holds over 120,000 clones, around 90% found once. The V gene's germline CDR1 is MDHEN and CDR2 SYDVKM. CDR3 length: 17 amino acids. This entry comes from a study of T cell responses to AZD1222 COVID-19 vaccine. Study results and limitations: Only six or seven AZD1222 recipients tested seropositive at baseline. Clonal diversity was possibly underestimated, and white British individuals and females predominated among donors.

The source material was peripheral blood, sampled on day 0 of AZD1222 vaccination. The chain carries TRBV28 and TRBJ1-5; no firm D call. The TCR sequence derives from an adult in good health. CDR3 nucleotide sequence: TGTGCCAGCAGTATATGGTCCCCCGCGAAGGGCAATCAGCCCCAGCATTTT. This sequence encodes CASSIWSPAKGNQPQHF.